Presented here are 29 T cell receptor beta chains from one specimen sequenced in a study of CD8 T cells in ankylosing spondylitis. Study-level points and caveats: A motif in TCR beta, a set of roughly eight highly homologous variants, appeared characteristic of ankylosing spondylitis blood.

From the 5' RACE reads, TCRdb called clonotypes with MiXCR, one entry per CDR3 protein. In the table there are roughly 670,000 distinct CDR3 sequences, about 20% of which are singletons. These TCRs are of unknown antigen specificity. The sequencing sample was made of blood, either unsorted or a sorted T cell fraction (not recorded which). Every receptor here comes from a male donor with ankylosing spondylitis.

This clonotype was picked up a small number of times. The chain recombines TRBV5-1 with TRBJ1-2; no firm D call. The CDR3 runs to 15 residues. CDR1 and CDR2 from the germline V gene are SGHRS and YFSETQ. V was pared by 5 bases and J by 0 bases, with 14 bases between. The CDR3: CASRQEREANYGYTF. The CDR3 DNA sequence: TGCGCCAGCAGACAAGAAAGGGAAGCTAACTATGGCTACACCTTC.

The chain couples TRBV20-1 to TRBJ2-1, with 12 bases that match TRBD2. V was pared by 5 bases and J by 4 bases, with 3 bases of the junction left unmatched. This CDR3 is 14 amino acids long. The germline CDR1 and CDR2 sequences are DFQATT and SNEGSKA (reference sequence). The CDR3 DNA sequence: TGCAGTGCTGGCACTAGCGGGGGGTACAATGAGCAGTTCTTC. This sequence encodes CSAGTSGGYNEQFF.

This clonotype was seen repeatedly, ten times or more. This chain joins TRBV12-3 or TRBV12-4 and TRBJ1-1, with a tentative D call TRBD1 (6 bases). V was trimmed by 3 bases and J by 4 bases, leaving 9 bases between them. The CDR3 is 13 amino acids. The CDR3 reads CASSLGGLTEAFF. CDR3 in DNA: TGTGCCAGCAGTTTGGGGGGCCTCACTGAAGCTTTCTTT.

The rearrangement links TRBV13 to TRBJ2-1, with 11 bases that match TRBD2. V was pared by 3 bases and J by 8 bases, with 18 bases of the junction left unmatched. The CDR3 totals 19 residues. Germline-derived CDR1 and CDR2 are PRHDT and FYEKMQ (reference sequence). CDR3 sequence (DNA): TGTGCCAGCAGCTTTAGCCCACAAGTAGCGGGGGGGCCTTGGGATGAGCAGTTCTTC. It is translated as CASSFSPQVAGGPWDEQFF.

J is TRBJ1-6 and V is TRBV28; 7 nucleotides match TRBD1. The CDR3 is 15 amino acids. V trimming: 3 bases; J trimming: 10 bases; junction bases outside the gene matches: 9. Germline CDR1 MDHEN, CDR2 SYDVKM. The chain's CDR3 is CASSFEGAGASPLHF. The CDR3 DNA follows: TGTGCCAGCAGTTTTGAGGGGGCTGGGGCGTCACCCCTCCACTTT.

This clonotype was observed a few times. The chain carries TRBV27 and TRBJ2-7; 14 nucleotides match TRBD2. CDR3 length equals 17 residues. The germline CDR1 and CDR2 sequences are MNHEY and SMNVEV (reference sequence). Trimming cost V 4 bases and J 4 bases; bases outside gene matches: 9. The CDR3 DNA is TGTGCCAGCAGTTCCCCGGGACTAGCGGGAGTTGGGTACGAGCAGTACTTC. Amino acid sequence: CASSSPGLAGVGYEQYF.

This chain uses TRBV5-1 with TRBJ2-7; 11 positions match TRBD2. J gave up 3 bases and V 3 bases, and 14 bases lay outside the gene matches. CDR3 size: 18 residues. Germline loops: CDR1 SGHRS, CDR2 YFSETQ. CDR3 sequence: CASSYLGSTSGSFYEQYF. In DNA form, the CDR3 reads TGCGCCAGCAGCTACTTGGGCAGTACTAGCGGGAGTTTCTACGAGCAGTACTTC.

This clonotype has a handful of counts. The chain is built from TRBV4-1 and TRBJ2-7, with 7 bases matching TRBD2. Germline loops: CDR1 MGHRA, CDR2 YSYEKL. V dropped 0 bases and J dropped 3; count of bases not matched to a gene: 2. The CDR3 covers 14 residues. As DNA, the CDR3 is TGCGCCAGCAGCCAAGATCGGGAGGACTACGAGCAGTACTTC. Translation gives CASSQDREDYEQYF.

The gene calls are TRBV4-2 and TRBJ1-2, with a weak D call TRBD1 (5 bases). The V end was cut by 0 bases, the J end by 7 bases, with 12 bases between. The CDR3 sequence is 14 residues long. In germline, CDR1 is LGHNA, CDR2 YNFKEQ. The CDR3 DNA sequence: TGTGCCAGCAGCCAAGAGATTGGGGCTGTTGGCTACACCTTC. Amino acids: CASSQEIGAVGYTF.

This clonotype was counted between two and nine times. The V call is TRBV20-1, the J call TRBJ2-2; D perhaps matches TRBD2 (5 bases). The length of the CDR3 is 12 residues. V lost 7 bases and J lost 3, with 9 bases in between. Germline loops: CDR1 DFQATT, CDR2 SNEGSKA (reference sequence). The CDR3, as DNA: TGCAGTGGGATCGGGGACACCGGGGAGCTGTTTTTT. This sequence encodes CSGIGDTGELFF.

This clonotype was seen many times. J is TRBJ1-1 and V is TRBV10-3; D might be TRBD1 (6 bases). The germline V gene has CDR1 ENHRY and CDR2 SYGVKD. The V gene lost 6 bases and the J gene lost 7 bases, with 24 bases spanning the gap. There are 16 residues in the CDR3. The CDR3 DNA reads TGTGCCATCAGCGATAAGGGACAAGTCCGGGAATTTGAAGCTTTCTTT. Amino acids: CAISDKGQVREFEAFF.

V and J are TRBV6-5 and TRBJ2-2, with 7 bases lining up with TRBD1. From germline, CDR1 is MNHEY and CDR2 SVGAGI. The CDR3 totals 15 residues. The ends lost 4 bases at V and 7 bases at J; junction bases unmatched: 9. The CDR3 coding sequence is TGTGCCAGCAGTTGGAGACAGGGCCCCGGCGGGGAGCTGTTTTTT. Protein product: CASSWRQGPGGELFF.

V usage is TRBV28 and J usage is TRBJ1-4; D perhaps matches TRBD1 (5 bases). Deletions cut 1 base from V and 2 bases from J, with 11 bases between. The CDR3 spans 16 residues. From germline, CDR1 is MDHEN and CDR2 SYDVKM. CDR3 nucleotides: TGTGCCAGCAGTTTATATTTCGGGGGGACTAATGAAAAACTGTTTTTT. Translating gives CASSLYFGGTNEKLFF.

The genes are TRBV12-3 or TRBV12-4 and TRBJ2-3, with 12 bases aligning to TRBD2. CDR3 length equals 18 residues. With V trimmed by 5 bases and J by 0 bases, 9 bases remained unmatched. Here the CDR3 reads CASSVSSGGASSTDTQYF. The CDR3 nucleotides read TGTGCCAGCAGTGTCTCTAGCGGGGGGGCGTCTAGCACAGATACGCAGTATTTT.

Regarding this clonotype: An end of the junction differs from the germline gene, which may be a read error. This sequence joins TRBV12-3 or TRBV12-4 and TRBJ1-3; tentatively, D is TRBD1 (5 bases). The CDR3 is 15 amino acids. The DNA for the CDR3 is TGTACCAGCAGTCACACCAGGGCCTCTGGAAACACCATATATTTT. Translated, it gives CTSSHTRASGNTIYF.

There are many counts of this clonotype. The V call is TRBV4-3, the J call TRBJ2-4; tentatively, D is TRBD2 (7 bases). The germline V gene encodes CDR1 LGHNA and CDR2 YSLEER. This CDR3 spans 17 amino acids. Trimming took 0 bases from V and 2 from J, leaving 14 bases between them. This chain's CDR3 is CASSQDEGGYTKNIQYF. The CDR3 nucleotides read TGCGCCAGCAGCCAAGATGAGGGGGGGTATACCAAAAACATTCAGTACTTC.

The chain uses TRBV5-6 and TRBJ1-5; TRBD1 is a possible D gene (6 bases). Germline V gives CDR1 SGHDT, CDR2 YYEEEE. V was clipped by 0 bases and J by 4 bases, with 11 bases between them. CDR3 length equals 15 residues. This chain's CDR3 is CASSLGYQGNQPQHF. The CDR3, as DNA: TGTGCCAGCAGCTTGGGTTACCAGGGGAATCAGCCCCAGCATTTT.

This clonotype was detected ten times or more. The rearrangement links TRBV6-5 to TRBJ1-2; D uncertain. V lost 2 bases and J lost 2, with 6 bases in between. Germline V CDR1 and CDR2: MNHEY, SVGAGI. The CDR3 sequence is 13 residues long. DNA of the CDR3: TGTGCCAGCAGTTACAACAGCAACTATGGCTACACCTTC. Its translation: CASSYNSNYGYTF.

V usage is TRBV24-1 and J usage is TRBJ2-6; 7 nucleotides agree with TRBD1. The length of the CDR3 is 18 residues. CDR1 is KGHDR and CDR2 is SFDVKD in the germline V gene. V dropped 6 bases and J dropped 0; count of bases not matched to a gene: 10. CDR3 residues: CATSYKGAVPSGANVLTF. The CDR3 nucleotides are TGTGCCACCAGTTATAAGGGGGCTGTTCCCTCTGGGGCCAACGTCCTGACTTTC.

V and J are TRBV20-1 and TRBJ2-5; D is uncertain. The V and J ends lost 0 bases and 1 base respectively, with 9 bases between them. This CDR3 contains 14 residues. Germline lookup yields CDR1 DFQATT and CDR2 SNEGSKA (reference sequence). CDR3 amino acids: CSARDSFTQETQYF. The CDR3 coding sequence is TGCAGTGCTAGAGATAGTTTCACCCAAGAGACCCAGTACTTC.

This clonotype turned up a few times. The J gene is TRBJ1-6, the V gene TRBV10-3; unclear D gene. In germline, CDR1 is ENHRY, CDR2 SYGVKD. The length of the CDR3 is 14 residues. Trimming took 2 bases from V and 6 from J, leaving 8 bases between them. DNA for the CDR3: TGTGCCATCAGTGAGCCTGGCCTTAATTCACCCCTCCACTTT. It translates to CAISEPGLNSPLHF.

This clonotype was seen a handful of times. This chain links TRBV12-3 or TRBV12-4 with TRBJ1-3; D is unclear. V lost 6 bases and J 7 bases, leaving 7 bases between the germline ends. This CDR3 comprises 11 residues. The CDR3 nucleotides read TGTGCCAGCAGGACCGGGAACACCATATATTTT. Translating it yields CASRTGNTIYF.

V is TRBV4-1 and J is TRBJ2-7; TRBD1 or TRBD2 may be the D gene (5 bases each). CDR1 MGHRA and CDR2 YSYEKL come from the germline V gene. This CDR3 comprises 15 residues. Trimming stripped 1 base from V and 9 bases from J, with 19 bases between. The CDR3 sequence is CASSQAPGRRSGQYF. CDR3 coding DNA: TGCGCCAGCAGCCAAGCGCCGGGACGACGTTCCGGGCAGTACTTC.

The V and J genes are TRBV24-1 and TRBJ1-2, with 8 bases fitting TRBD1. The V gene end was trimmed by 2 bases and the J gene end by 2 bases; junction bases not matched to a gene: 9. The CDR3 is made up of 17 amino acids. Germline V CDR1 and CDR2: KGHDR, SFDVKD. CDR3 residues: CATSDSDPGQENYGYTF. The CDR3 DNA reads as TGTGCCACCAGTGATTCGGATCCGGGACAGGAGAACTATGGCTACACCTTC.

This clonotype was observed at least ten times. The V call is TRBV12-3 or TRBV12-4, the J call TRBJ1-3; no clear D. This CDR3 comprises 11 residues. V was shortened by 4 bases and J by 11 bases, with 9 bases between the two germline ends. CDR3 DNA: TGTGCCAGCAGTTCGGGTCACCCCATATATTTT. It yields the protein CASSSGHPIYF.

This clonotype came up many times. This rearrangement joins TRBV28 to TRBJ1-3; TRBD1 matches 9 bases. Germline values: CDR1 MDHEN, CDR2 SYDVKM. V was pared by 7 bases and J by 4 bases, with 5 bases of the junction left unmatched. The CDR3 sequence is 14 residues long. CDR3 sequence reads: CASNTGGAGNTIYF. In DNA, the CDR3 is TGTGCCAGCAATACAGGGGGCGCGGGAAACACCATATATTTT.

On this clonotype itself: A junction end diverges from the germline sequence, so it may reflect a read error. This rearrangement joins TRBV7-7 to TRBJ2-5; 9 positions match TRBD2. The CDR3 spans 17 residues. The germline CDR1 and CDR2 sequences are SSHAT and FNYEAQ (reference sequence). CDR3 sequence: CASSLALSGGPQETQYF. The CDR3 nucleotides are TGTGCTAGCAGCTTAGCGCTGAGCGGGGGGCCTCAAGAGACCCAGTACTTC.

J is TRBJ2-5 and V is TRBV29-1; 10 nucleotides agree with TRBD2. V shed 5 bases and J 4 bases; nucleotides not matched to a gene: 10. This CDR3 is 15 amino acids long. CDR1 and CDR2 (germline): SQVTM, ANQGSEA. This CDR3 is CSVYGEREGRETQYF. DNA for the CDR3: TGCAGCGTTTACGGGGAGCGGGAGGGGAGAGAGACCCAGTACTTC.

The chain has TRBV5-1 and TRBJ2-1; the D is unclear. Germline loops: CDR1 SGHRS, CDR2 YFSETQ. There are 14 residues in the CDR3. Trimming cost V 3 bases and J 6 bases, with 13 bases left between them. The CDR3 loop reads CASSSVPASNEQFF. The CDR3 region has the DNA TGCGCCAGCAGCTCGGTACCGGCCAGCAATGAGCAGTTCTTC.